These 23 T cell receptor beta chains were sequenced from one sample in a study of T-cell memory formation after mild COVID-19. TCRdb re-called the 5' RACE reads through MiXCR, storing one row per CDR3 protein. This sample has 55,000 to 80,000 distinct CDR3 sequences, with around 10% found just once. The material sequenced was PBMCs or a T cell subset sorted from them (not recorded which). The receptors come from a man aged 18 to 29 who had mild COVID-19 (a few samples of this study predate the infection). Cell type and time point are not known.

This clonotype was seen ten or more times. The chain uses TRBV12-3 or TRBV12-4 and TRBJ1-2; unclear D gene. V lost 4 bases, J lost 2 bases, and 14 bases lay in between. The CDR3 runs to 15 residues. CDR3 nucleotide sequence: TGTGCCAGCAGTTCCTCGGGAGGTATAAACTATGGCTACACCTTC. The encoded protein is CASSSSGGINYGYTF.

This clonotype was counted only a few times. The chain uses TRBV7-2 and TRBJ2-2; TRBD1 matches at 8 bases. Losses at the gene ends were 8 bases for V and 7 bases for J; bases not matched to a gene: 12. The CDR3 is 15 residues long. Germline CDR1 and CDR2: SGHTA and FQGNSA. CDR3 nucleotide sequence: TGTGCCAGCTCTGTCTCGGCAGGGGGCGGCGGGGAGCTGTTTTTT. It specifies CASSVSAGGGGELFF.

The chain is built from TRBV20-1 and TRBJ1-2, with D possibly matching TRBD1 (6 bases). Per germline, CDR1 DFQATT and CDR2 SNEGSKA (reference sequence). This CDR3 comprises 13 residues. The V and J ends lost 3 bases and 4 bases respectively, with 12 bases between them. DNA for the CDR3: TGCAGTGCTAGTCTTGCGGGGGCCTATGGCTACACCTTC. It is translated as CSASLAGAYGYTF.

This clonotype was seen ten or more times. This rearrangement joins TRBV11-2 to TRBJ2-1, with a weak D call TRBD2 (6 bases). The CDR3 extends over 11 amino acids. V lost 6 bases and J 14 bases, leaving 14 bases between the germline ends. Germline assignment: CDR1 SGHAT and CDR2 FQNNGV. CDR3 protein: CASSSGGYKFF. In DNA form, the CDR3 reads TGTGCCAGCAGTTCCGGGGGTTATAAGTTCTTC.

V gene TRBV28 combines with J gene TRBJ2-7, with D maybe TRBD1 (6 bases). The V and J ends lost 11 bases and 4 bases respectively, with 15 bases between them. Looked up from germline, CDR1 is MDHEN and CDR2 is SYDVKM. The CDR3 contains 12 residues. CDR3 residues: CACAGDGYEQYF. The CDR3 region has the DNA TGTGCCTGTGCAGGGGATGGGTACGAGCAGTACTTC.

There are many counts of this clonotype. The rearrangement uses TRBV5-1 and TRBJ2-7; D is unclear. The CDR3 sequence is 13 residues long. V lost 4 bases and J 6 bases, leaving 14 bases between the germline ends. Germline assignment: CDR1 SGHRS and CDR2 YFSETQ. The CDR3 DNA sequence: TGCGCCAGCAGCCCCGAAGGCCTCGGCGAGCAGTACTTC. The encoded protein is CASSPEGLGEQYF. The full variable domain, its missing parts supplied by reference TRBV5-1 and TRBJ2-7, is KAGVTQTPRYLIKTRGQQVTLSCSPISGHRSVSWYQQTPGQGLQFLFEYFSETQRNKGNFPGRFSGRQFSNSRSEMNVSTLELGDSALYLCASSPEGLGEQYFGPGTRLTVT.

This clonotype was picked up many times. V usage is TRBV7-2 and J usage is TRBJ2-2; D possibly corresponds to TRBD1 (5 bases). V dropped 6 bases and J dropped 0 bases, with 11 bases sitting between them. Germline CDR1 reads SGHTA; CDR2 reads FQGNSA. This CDR3 has 15 amino acids. CDR3 nucleotides: TGTGCCAGCAGGATGGACATTTCGAACACCGGGGAGCTGTTTTTT. The encoded protein is CASRMDISNTGELFF.

This clonotype was seen a few times. The V call is TRBV4-3, the J call TRBJ2-2, with TRBD2 matching over 7 bases. The CDR3 totals 16 residues. V was clipped by 0 bases and J by 6 bases; unmatched bases: 7. From germline, CDR1 is LGHNA and CDR2 YSLEER. The CDR3 nucleotides read TGCGCCAGCAGCCAAGATCCCGGACTAGAGGCCGGGGAGCTGTTTTTT. This sequence encodes CASSQDPGLEAGELFF.

In this sample, this clonotype turned up a few times. The V gene is TRBV23-1, the J gene TRBJ2-5, with TRBD2 as a possible D gene (7 bases). TRBV23-1 is designated an ORF whose function remains uncertain. Between the trimmed V and J ends, which lost 6 bases and 1 base, there was a span of 15 bases. The CDR3 is made up of 15 amino acids. CDR3 DNA: TGCGCCAGCAGCAATGGGGGGGGCCTCCAAGAGACCCAGTACTTC. Amino acids: CASSNGGGLQETQYF.

This clonotype occurred many times. This chain links TRBV15 with TRBJ2-2; D call uncertain. Germline V gives CDR1 LNHNV, CDR2 YYDKDF (reference sequence). This CDR3 has 14 residues. Trimming removed 2 bases at V and 7 bases at J, with 11 bases between. CDR3 nucleotide sequence: TGTGCCACCAGCAGAACTAACTGGGACGGGGAGCTGTTTTTT. Translated: CATSRTNWDGELFF.

This clonotype was observed a handful of times. The V and J genes are TRBV18 and TRBJ2-4; 9 nucleotides line up with TRBD1. The CDR3 runs to 14 residues. V shed 6 bases and J 8 bases; nucleotides not matched to a gene: 8. In germline, CDR1 is KGHSH, CDR2 LQKENI. CDR3 DNA sequence: TGTGCCAGCTCGGGGACAGGGTTAAAGGACATTCAGTACTTC. Protein: CASSGTGLKDIQYF.

In its sample, this clonotype was seen many times. V is TRBV7-9 and J is TRBJ2-7; 7 nucleotides agree with TRBD2. Per the germline V gene, CDR1 is SEHNR and CDR2 is FQNEAQ (reference sequence). The length of the CDR3 is 14 residues. V lost 2 bases, J lost 7 bases, and 8 bases stayed unmatched. CDR3: CASSLLAAGEEQYF. The DNA of the CDR3 is TGTGCCAGCAGCTTACTGGCCGCGGGGGAGGAGCAGTACTTC.

Regarding this clonotype: A much more abundant neighbour one base away suggests this may be a read error. The chain has TRBV5-4 and TRBJ2-2; TRBD1 aligns across 10 bases. CDR3 size: 15 residues. Germline CDR1 and CDR2: SGHNT and YYREEE (reference sequence). The CDR3 here is CASSLGQGAGGELIF. The CDR3 DNA reads as TGTGCCAGCAGCTTGGGACAGGGGGCCGGCGGGGAGCTGATTTTT.

This clonotype has at least ten counts. This sequence joins TRBV7-3 and TRBJ2-6; D not resolved. Germline V CDR1 and CDR2: SGHTA, FQGTGA. Between the trimmed V and J ends, which lost 0 bases and 0 bases, there was a span of 3 bases. The CDR3 has 15 amino acids. This chain's CDR3 is CASSLTFSGANVLTF. In nucleotides, the CDR3 is TGTGCCAGCAGCTTAACTTTCTCTGGGGCCAACGTCCTGACTTTC. Using reference TRBV7-3 and TRBJ2-6 for the parts outside the CDR3, the full variable domain is GAGVSQTPSNKVTEKGKYVELRCDPISGHTALYWYRQSLGQGPEFLIYFQGTGAADDSGLPNDRFFAVRPEGSVSTLKIQRTERGDSAVYLCASSLTFSGANVLTFGAGSRLTVL.

The chain recombines TRBV4-3 with TRBJ1-2, with 7 bases matching TRBD1. This CDR3 spans 14 amino acids. Germline V gene sequence: CDR1 LGHNA, CDR2 YSLEER. Trimming removed 1 base from V and 8 bases from J; junction bases left unmatched: 7. The CDR3 DNA reads TGCGCCAGCAGCCAAGGGACAGGAGTGAAGGGCTACACCTTC. Translating it yields CASSQGTGVKGYTF.

The rearrangement links TRBV5-1 to TRBJ1-6; TRBD1 aligns across 7 bases. This CDR3 has 18 amino acids. J was trimmed by 9 bases and V by 1 base; bases with no gene match: 16. Germline V gene sequence: CDR1 SGHRS, CDR2 YFSETQ. The CDR3 nucleotides are TGCGCCAGCAGCTTGACAGTCGACAGGGCTTCAGGGAGTTCACCCCTCCACTTT. This gives the protein CASSLTVDRASGSSPLHF. The full variable domain, in which reference TRBV5-1 and TRBJ1-6 provide the parts outside the CDR3, is KAGVTQTPRYLIKTRGQQVTLSCSPISGHRSVSWYQQTPGQGLQFLFEYFSETQRNKGNFPGRFSGRQFSNSRSEMNVSTLELGDSALYLCASSLTVDRASGSSPLHFGNGTRLTVT.

The sample holds many counts of this clonotype. The chain employs TRBV5-1 and TRBJ2-3, with 9 bases fitting TRBD1. CDR1 and CDR2 from the germline V gene are SGHRS and YFSETQ. V trimming: 6 bases; J trimming: 3 bases; junction bases outside the gene matches: 5. The CDR3 runs 14 residues. Here the CDR3 DNA reads TGCGCCAGCACCAAGGGACAGGGAACAGATACGCAGTATTTT. Translating gives CASTKGQGTDTQYF.

The CDR3 DNA sequence: TGTGCCAGCAGCAAAGTTAGGAGTCTGATTGGGGTAGAGACCCAGTACTTC. This translates into CASSKVRSLIGVETQYF. The chain recombines TRBV21-1 with TRBJ2-5. TRBV21-1 represents a pseudogene. The CDR3 spans 17 residues.

This clonotype has a handful of counts. This chain joins TRBV11-2 and TRBJ2-1; 10 bases map to TRBD1. This CDR3 has 15 amino acids. Germline CDR1 reads SGHAT; CDR2 reads FQNNGV. After removal of 5 bases from V and 7 bases from J, the junction contained 8 bases not matched to a gene. CDR3 in amino acids: CASSPLRTGGNEQFF. In DNA, the CDR3 is TGTGCCAGCAGCCCTCTTAGGACAGGGGGTAATGAGCAGTTCTTC.

The table lists this clonotype with many counts. The J gene is TRBJ2-3, the V gene TRBV5-1; 9 bases line up with TRBD1. V gave up 9 bases and J gave up 5 bases; unmatched junction bases: 16. The CDR3 length is 16 residues. From germline, CDR1 is SGHRS and CDR2 YFSETQ. For the CDR3, the DNA is TGCGCCACAAGAGGACCTAGGACAGGGGTTGGAGATACGCAGTATTTT. This codes for CATRGPRTGVGDTQYF. The variable domain in full, completed from reference TRBV5-1 and TRBJ2-3, reads KAGVTQTPRYLIKTRGQQVTLSCSPISGHRSVSWYQQTPGQGLQFLFEYFSETQRNKGNFPGRFSGRQFSNSRSEMNVSTLELGDSALYLCATRGPRTGVGDTQYFGPGTRLTVL.

This clonotype appeared many times. The V and J genes are TRBV2 and TRBJ2-3, with a tentative D call TRBD2 (6 bases). CDR1 and CDR2 (germline): SNHLY, FYNNEI. V was shortened by 3 bases and J by 6 bases, with 13 bases between the two germline ends. The length of the CDR3 is 14 residues. The CDR3 region is CASSDAGRGDTQYF. The DNA for the CDR3 is TGTGCCAGCAGTGATGCGGGGAGAGGTGATACGCAGTATTTT.

The chain combines TRBV9 with TRBJ2-3, with TRBD2 matching 7 bases. The CDR3 sequence is 15 residues long. The germline V gene encodes CDR1 SGDLS and CDR2 YYNGEE. Trimming removed 2 bases from V and 0 bases from J; junction bases left unmatched: 3. The chain's CDR3 is CASSVGGESTDTQYF. CDR3 nucleotides: TGTGCCAGCAGCGTGGGGGGGGAGAGCACAGATACGCAGTATTTT.

This sequence joins TRBV9 and TRBJ1-2, with TRBD1 matching over 9 bases. The CDR3 runs to 15 residues. After removal of 0 bases from V and 4 bases from J, the junction contained 4 bases not matched to a gene. CDR1 SGDLS and CDR2 YYNGEE come from the germline V gene. This CDR3 reads CASSVDRTGAYGYTF. Here the CDR3 DNA reads TGTGCCAGCAGCGTAGATAGGACAGGGGCCTATGGCTACACCTTC.